This TCR beta chain comes out of a study of CD8+CD57+ T cells in acquired aplastic anemia (dated 2018 in TCRdb). A note on the overall study: A mean of roughly 2.9 ug of DNA, ranging from roughly 0.19 to 27.4 ug, was extracted from sorted CD4+ and CD8+ cells. Healthy donor samples averaged roughly 9.8 million reads for CD4+ and roughly 12 million for CD8+ cells. Findings and caveats that apply to the study as a whole: Around 27 CD8+ CDR3 sequences were shared between patients and controls but appeared highly expressed in patients and within their immunodominant clones. Patients and healthy controls showed no significant difference in CD8+ Simpson's diversity (P=0.060).

Comments on this clonotype: The antigen this receptor binds is unknown. At one of its ends the junction is not consistent with the germline gene, which may arise from a read error.

Genomic DNA was used as template for profiling of TCR beta VDJ combinations and CDR3 sequences. An Illumina HiSeq 2000 was used for TCR repertoire sequencing. In the original analysis: TRBV/TRBJ rearrangement plots, CDR3 size and DJ length profiles, and Simpson's diversity index were used to assess repertoires. The immunodominant clone was defined as the most abundant DNA sequence in deep sequencing data. CDR3 amino acid sequences were screened for sharing across subjects and compared with published repertoires and the VDJdb database. The public reads were run again by TCRdb, first through fastp at Q25 and then through MiXCR, and only productive beta chains were kept. All rows with the same CDR3 protein become a single entry with the most common DNA and genes. In this record, the V and J calls reflect TCRdb's handling and not the investigators' own analysis. This sample is represented by about 420,000 distinct CDR3 sequences; just under 70% of them were singletons. The ten biggest clones cover 3% to 4.5% of the sample.

The germline V gene supplies CDR1 SGDLS and CDR2 YYNGEE. The CDR3 has 13 amino acids, counting the end cysteine and phenylalanine. The retained sequence is limited to the CDR3, 39 bases, with the frame set at the first base. In the study, sorted CD4+ and CD8+ blood T cells from patients with severe aplastic anemia and from healthy subjects underwent deep sequencing of TCR repertoires. Ficoll-Paque density gradient centrifugation was used to isolate peripheral blood mononuclear cells. Before DNA extraction, CD4+ and CD8+ T cells were sorted with FACS or magnetic beads. The chain joins TRBV9 to TRBJ1-6; confidence is insufficient to name the D gene. Specimen: sorted CD4+, CD8+, or CD8+CD57+ T cells (not recorded which) from PBMCs. The receptor comes from a human donor in good health, serving as a control. The DNA sequence is TGTGCCAGCAGCCCGGGTCCGAGTGCACCCGTCCACTTT. Translated, this gives CASSPGPSAPVHF.